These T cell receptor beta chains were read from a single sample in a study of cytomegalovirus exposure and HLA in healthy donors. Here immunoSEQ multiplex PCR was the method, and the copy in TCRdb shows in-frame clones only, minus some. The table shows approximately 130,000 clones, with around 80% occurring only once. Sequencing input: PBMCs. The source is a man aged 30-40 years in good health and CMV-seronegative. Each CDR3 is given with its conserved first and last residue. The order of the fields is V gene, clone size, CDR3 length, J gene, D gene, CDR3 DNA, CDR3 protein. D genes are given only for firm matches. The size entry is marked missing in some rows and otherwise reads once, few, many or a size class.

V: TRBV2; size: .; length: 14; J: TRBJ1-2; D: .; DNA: TGTGCCAGCAGTCGATCGGGGGAGGGCTATGGCTACACCTTC; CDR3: CASSRSGEGYGYTF
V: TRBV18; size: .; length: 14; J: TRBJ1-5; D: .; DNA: TGTGCCAGCTCACCGGTGGGCGGGAATCAGCCCCAGCATTTT; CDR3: CASSPVGGNQPQHF
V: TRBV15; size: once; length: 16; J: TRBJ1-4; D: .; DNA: TGTGCCACCAGCAGAGATTTGGGGCCAACTAATGAAAAACTGTTTTTT; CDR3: CATSRDLGPTNEKLFF
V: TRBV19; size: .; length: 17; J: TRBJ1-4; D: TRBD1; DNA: TGTGCCAGTAGTATAAGGGGACAGCCAGCAACTAATGAAAAACTGTTTTTT; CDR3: CASSIRGQPATNEKLFF
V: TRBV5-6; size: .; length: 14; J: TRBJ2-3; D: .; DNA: TGTGCCAGCAGCTTGGCCCGTATGAGAGATACGCAGTATTTT; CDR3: CASSLARMRDTQYF
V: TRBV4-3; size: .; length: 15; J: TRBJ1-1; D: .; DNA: TGCGCCAGCAGCCAAGAACCGACTTCGAACACTGAAGCTTTCTTT; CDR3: CASSQEPTSNTEAFF
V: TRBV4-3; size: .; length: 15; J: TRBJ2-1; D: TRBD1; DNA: TGCGCCAGCAGCCTCGGACAGGGGAGCGACAATGAGCAGTTCTTC; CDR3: CASSLGQGSDNEQFF
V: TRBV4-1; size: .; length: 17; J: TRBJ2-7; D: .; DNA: TGCGCCAGCAGCAAAGCCATGACGGGGGTACTGTCCTACGAGCAGTACTTC; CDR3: CASSKAMTGVLSYEQYF
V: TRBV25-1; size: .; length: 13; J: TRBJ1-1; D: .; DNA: TGTGCCAGCAGTTCAGGGGATACCACTGAAGCTTTCTTT; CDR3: CASSSGDTTEAFF
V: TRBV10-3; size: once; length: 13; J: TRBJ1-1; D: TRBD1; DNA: TGTGCCATCACCCCCACAGGGGACACTGAAGCTTTCTTT; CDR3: CAITPTGDTEAFF
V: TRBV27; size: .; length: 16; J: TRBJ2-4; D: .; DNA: TGTGCCAGCAGTTCCAAGCGGGTACTAGCCAAAAACATTCAGTACTTC; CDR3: CASSSKRVLAKNIQYF
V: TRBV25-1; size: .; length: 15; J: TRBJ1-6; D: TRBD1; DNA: TGTGCCAGCAGAAGCCAGACAGGGGAAAGTTCACCCCTCCACTTT; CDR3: CASRSQTGESSPLHF
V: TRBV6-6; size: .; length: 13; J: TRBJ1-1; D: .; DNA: TGTGCCAGCAGTCAATACCAGGGCGCTGAAGCTTTCTTT; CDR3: CASSQYQGAEAFF
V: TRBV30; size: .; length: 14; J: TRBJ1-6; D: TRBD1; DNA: TGTGCCTGGAATCGGGACAGGACCTATTCACCCCTCCACTTT; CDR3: CAWNRDRTYSPLHF
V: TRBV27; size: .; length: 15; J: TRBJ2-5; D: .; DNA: TGTGCCAGCAGCCTTCAACGGAACAGGCGGGAGACCCAGTACTTC; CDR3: CASSLQRNRRETQYF
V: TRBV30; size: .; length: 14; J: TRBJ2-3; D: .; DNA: TGTGCCTGGTCGGAGGGGCGAAGCACAGATACGCAGTATTTT; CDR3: CAWSEGRSTDTQYF
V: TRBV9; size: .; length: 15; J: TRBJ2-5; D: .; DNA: TGTGCCAGCAGCCCCCAAGGAGGGTTGCAAGAGACCCAGTACTTC; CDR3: CASSPQGGLQETQYF
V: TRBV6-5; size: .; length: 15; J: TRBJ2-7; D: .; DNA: TGTGCCAGCAGTTACTCAGGGCGGGGCTCTCGGGAGCAGTACTTC; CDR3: CASSYSGRGSREQYF
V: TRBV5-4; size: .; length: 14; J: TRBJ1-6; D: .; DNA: TGTGCCAGCAGCTTATTGGGAGAGTATTCACCCCTCCACTTT; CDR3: CASSLLGEYSPLHF
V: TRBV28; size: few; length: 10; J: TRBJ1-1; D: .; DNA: TGTGCCACCCGACAAGAAAAAGCTTTCTTT; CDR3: CATRQEKAFF
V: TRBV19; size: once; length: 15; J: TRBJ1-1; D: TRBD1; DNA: TGTGCCAGTAGCCAAGGGGGCGGCATGAACACTGAAGCTTTCTTT; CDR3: CASSQGGGMNTEAFF
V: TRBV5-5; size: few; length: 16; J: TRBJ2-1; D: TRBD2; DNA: TGTGCCAGCAGCACAGGACTAGCGGGGGCTTACAATGAGCAGTTCTTC; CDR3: CASSTGLAGAYNEQFF
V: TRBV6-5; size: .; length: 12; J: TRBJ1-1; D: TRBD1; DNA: TGTGCCAGCAGAGAACAGGGGTGGTCTGTTTTCTTT; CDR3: CASREQGWSVFF
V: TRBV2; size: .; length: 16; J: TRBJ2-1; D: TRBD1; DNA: TGTGCCAGCAGACACAGACAGGGTGGCGAGCCTGATGAGCAGTTCTTC; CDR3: CASRHRQGGEPDEQFF
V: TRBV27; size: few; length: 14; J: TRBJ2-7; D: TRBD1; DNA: TGTGCCAGCAGGCCAAGGACAGGGATCTACGAGCAGTACTTC; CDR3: CASRPRTGIYEQYF
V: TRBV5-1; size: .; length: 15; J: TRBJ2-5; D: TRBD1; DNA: TGTGCCAGCAGCTTCGGGACAGGGGGCCAAGAGACCCAGTACTTC; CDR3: CASSFGTGGQETQYF
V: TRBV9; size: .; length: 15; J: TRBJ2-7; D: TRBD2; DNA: TGTGCCAGCAGCGTAGAAAGCGGGAGGGCCTACGAGCAGTACTTC; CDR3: CASSVESGRAYEQYF
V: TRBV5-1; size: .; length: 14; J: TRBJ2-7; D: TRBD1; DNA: TGCGCCAGCAGCTTGCGGGCAGGGGGCTACGAGCAGTACTTC; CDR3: CASSLRAGGYEQYF